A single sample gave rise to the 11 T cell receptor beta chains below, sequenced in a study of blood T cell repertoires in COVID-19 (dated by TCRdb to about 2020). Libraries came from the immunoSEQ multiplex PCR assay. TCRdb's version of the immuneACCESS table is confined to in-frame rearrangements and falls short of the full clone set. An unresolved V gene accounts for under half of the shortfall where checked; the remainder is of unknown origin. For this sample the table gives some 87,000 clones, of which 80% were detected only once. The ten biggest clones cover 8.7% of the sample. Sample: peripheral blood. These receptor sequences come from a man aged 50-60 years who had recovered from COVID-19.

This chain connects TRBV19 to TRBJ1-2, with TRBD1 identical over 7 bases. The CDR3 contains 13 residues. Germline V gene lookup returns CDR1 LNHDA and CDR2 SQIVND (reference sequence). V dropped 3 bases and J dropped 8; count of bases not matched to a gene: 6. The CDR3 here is CASSMTGLGGYTF. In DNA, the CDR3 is TGTGCCAGTAGTATGACAGGGCTGGGAGGCTACACCTTC.

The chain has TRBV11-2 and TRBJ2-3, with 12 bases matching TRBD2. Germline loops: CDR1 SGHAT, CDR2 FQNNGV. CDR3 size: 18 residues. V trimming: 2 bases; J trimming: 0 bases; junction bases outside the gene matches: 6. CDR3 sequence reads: CASSLMVLAGGSTDTQYF. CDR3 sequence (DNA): TGTGCCAGCAGCTTAATGGTCCTAGCGGGAGGGAGCACAGATACGCAGTATTTT.

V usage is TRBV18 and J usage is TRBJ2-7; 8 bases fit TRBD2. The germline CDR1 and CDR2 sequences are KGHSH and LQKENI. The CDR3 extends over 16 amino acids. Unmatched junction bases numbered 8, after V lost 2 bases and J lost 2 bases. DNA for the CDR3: TGTGCCAGCTCACCAGGGGGCGGGAGGATACCCTACGAGCAGTACTTC. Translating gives CASSPGGGRIPYEQYF.

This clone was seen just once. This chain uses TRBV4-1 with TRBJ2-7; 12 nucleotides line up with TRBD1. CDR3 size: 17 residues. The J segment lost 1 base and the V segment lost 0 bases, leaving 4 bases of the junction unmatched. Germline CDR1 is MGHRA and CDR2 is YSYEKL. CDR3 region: CASSQEGTGGLSYEQYF. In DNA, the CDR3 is TGCGCCAGCAGCCAAGAAGGGACAGGGGGCTTATCCTACGAGCAGTACTTC.

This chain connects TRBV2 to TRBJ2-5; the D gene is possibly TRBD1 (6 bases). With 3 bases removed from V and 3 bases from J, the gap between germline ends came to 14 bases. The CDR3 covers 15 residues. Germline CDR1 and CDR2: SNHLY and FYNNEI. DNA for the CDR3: TGTGCCAGCAGTGACCAGGGGAAGAGGGAAGAGACCCAGTACTTC. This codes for CASSDQGKREETQYF.

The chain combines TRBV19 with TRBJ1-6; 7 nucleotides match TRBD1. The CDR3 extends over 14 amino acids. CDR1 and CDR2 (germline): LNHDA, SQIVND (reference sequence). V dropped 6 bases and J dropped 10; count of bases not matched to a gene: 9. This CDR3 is CASSGTGVVSPLHF. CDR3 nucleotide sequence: TGTGCCAGTAGCGGTACAGGGGTTGTCTCACCCCTCCACTTT.

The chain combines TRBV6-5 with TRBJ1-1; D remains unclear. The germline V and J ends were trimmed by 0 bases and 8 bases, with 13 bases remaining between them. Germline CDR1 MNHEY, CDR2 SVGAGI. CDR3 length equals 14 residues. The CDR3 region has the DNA TGTGCCAGCAGTTACTCGAGGGCCGCGTCCGAAGCTTTCTTT. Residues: CASSYSRAASEAFF.

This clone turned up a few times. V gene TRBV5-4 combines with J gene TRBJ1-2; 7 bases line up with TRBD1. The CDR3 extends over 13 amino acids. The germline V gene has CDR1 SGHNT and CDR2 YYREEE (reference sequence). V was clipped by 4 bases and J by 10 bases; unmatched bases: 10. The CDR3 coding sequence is TGTGCCAGCAGCCCCGGACAGGTTGCCGCCTACACCTTC. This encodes CASSPGQVAAYTF.

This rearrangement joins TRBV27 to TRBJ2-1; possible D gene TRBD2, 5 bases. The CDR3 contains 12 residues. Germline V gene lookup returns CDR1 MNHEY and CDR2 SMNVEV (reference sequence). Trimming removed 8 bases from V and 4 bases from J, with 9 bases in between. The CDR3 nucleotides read TGTGCCAGCGGGAGTCAATACAATGAGCAGTTCTTC. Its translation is CASGSQYNEQFF.

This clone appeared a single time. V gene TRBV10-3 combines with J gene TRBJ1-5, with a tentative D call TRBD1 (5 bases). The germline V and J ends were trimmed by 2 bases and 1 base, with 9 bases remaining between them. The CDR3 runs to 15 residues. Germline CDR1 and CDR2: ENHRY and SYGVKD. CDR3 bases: TGTGCCATCAGTGAGAGCCAGGGAAGCAATCAGCCCCAGCATTTT. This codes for CAISESQGSNQPQHF.

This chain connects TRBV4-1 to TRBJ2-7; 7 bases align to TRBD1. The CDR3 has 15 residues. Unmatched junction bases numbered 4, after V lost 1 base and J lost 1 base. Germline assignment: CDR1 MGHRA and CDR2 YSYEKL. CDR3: CASSQGPGQSYEQYF. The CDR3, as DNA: TGCGCCAGCAGCCAAGGCCCGGGACAGTCCTACGAGCAGTACTTC.